Presented here are 9 T cell receptor beta chains from one specimen sequenced in a study of OX40 agonist ivuxolimab in advanced cancers. Here immunoSEQ multiplex PCR was the method, and the copy in TCRdb shows in-frame clones only, minus some. The repertoire includes tens of thousands of clones, more than 75% of them detected once, and around 0.23% sits in the top ten. Sequenced here: CD4+ or CD8+ T cells sorted from blood, sampled in a trial of the OX40 agonist ivuxolimab. These receptors were collected from an adult with an advanced solid tumor such as melanoma, head and neck, liver or kidney cancer.

The chain recombines TRBV15 with TRBJ1-4, with D possibly TRBD1 on 6 matching bases. Germline CDR1 is LNHNV and CDR2 is YYDKDF (reference sequence). The CDR3 extends over 14 amino acids. Trimming shortened V by 3 bases and J by 8 bases, and 13 bases separated the two germline ends. CDR3 nucleotide sequence: TGTGCCACCAGCAGTTACAGGGTCGAAGAAAAACTGTTTTTT. It codes for CATSSYRVEEKLFF.

The J gene is TRBJ2-1, the V gene TRBV9; no firm D call. There are 15 residues in the CDR3. The V end was cut by 3 bases, the J end by 6 bases, with 16 bases between. Germline CDR1 and CDR2: SGDLS and YYNGEE. This chain's CDR3 is CASSALGSKGNEQFF. CDR3 in DNA: TGTGCCAGCAGCGCCCTCGGCAGCAAAGGCAATGAGCAGTTCTTC.

CDR3 sequence: CASSHGTVTGAGELFF. The DNA for the CDR3 is TGTGCCAGCAGCCACGGGACAGTCACTGGGGCCGGGGAGCTGTTTTTT. The rearrangement joins TRBV7-9 to TRBJ2-2; 7 bases agree with TRBD1. V was clipped by 5 bases and J by 6 bases; unmatched bases: 12. This CDR3 spans 16 amino acids. CDR1 is SEHNR, CDR2 FQNEAQ, per germline (reference sequence).

This chain connects TRBV6-5 to TRBJ2-5; D is possibly TRBD2 (6 bases). Trimming removed 6 bases at V and 5 bases at J, with 16 bases between. The CDR3 runs 14 residues. Germline V lookup: CDR1 MNHEY, CDR2 SVGAGI. The CDR3 protein is CASRNRRLGETQYF. Here the CDR3 DNA reads TGTGCCAGCAGGAATCGAAGACTAGGGGAGACCCAGTACTTC.

V usage is TRBV18 and J usage is TRBJ2-3; perhaps TRBD2 as D (5 bases). Looked up from germline, CDR1 is KGHSH and CDR2 is LQKENI. V gave up 1 base and J gave up 0 bases, with 11 bases separating them. The CDR3 contains 16 residues. The DNA of the CDR3 is TGTGCCAGCTCACCACTATCTAGCCAGAGCACAGATACGCAGTATTTT. This sequence encodes CASSPLSSQSTDTQYF. Full variable domain (missing parts from reference TRBV18 and TRBJ2-3): NAGVMQNPRHLVRRRGQEARLRCSPMKGHSHVYWYRQLPEEGLKFMVYLQKENIIDESGMPKERFSAEFPKEGPSILRIQQVVRGDSAAYFCASSPLSSQSTDTQYFGPGTRLTVL.

There are a few counts of this clone. This rearrangement joins TRBV5-4 to TRBJ1-1; weak D call: TRBD1 (5 bases). The V end was cut by 3 bases, the J end by 3 bases, with 12 bases between. Per the germline V gene, CDR1 is SGHNT and CDR2 is YYREEE (reference sequence). The CDR3 totals 14 residues. CDR3 DNA: TGTGCCAGCAGCTGGGACCCTGGGGACACTGAAGCTTTCTTT. Translating gives CASSWDPGDTEAFF.

The table lists this clone with a count of one. The V call is TRBV27, the J call TRBJ2-6, with D unresolved. The germline V gene has CDR1 MNHEY and CDR2 SMNVEV (reference sequence). Trimming cost V 5 bases and J 0 bases, with 17 bases left between them. The CDR3 is made up of 18 amino acids. CDR3 in DNA: TGTGCCAGCAGTCGATTCCCGGGCCTGAGCTCTGGGGCCAACGTCCTGACTTTC. Translated: CASSRFPGLSSGANVLTF.

V usage is TRBV12-5 and J usage is TRBJ1-1; no clear D gene. The germline V gene encodes CDR1 LGHNT and CDR2 FRNRAP. This CDR3 comprises 13 residues. Between the trimmed V and J ends, which lost 3 bases and 2 bases, there was a span of 7 bases. The CDR3 DNA reads as TGTGCTAGTGGTTTTTTTGGCAACACTGAAGCTTTCTTT. Translating gives CASGFFGNTEAFF.

The V call is TRBV9, the J call TRBJ2-7; no clear D. Trimming removed 0 bases at V and 1 base at J, with 8 bases between. The CDR3 length is 14 residues. Germline CDR1 reads SGDLS; CDR2 reads YYNGEE. CDR3 sequence (DNA): TGTGCCAGCAGCGTAGGTGGCAATTCCTACGAGCAGTACTTC. Its translation is CASSVGGNSYEQYF.